These T cell receptor beta chains were read from a single sample in a study of blood T cell repertoires in COVID-19. The assay was immunoSEQ multiplex PCR, and TCRdb's table has in-frame clones only and misses some. Of 35,000 to 40,000 clones in the sample, 80% to 90% were seen once. Sample: peripheral blood. The receptors come from a human donor in a cohort sampled during active COVID-19. CDR3s leave out the opening cysteine and the closing phenylalanine or tryptophan. Fields, in order: V gene, CDR3 length, CDR3 protein.

V gene: TRBV11-2
CDR3 length: 13
CDR3 protein: ASSVSGTGIYGYT

V gene: TRBV9
CDR3 length: 12
CDR3 protein: ASSVSQGSYEQY

V gene: TRBV7-9
CDR3 length: 14
CDR3 protein: ASSLAAGPSNQPQH

V gene: TRBV19
CDR3 length: 12
CDR3 protein: ASSIAGHTYGYT

V gene: TRBV21-1
CDR3 length: 16
CDR3 protein: ASSNIRGEAGFSYEQY

V gene: TRBV5-1
CDR3 length: 13
CDR3 protein: ASSSYTGPTYEQY

V gene: TRBV19
CDR3 length: 13
CDR3 protein: ASSTGTSILDTQY

V gene: TRBV5-4
CDR3 length: 14
CDR3 protein: ASSFRLAGRLDTQY

V gene: TRBV27
CDR3 length: 12
CDR3 protein: ASSPEHANYGYT

V gene: TRBV5-1
CDR3 length: 14
CDR3 protein: ASSRRLAGPTDTQY

V gene: TRBV5-1
CDR3 length: 15
CDR3 protein: ASSLDGASAYNSPLH

V gene: TRBV6-5
CDR3 length: 10
CDR3 protein: ASSLRGRGYT

V gene: TRBV5-6
CDR3 length: 12
CDR3 protein: ASSLSLTYNEQF

V gene: TRBV6-5
CDR3 length: 11
CDR3 protein: ASSPRGNTEAF

V gene: TRBV5-1
CDR3 length: 13
CDR3 protein: ASSTNSGSGETQY

V gene: TRBV3-1/TRBV3-2
CDR3 length: 14
CDR3 protein: ASSPVTGGFSYEQY

V gene: TRBV3-1/TRBV3-2
CDR3 length: 15
CDR3 protein: ASSQGSGGSGANVLT

V gene: TRBV3-1/TRBV3-2
CDR3 length: 14
CDR3 protein: ASSQEVRLASYEQY

V gene: TRBV29-1
CDR3 length: 9
CDR3 protein: SVSGSTEAF

V gene: TRBV4-1
CDR3 length: 16
CDR3 protein: ASSRRAVWDTEPYEQY

V gene: TRBV2
CDR3 length: 12
CDR3 protein: ASKRTGDNTEAF

V gene: TRBV7-6
CDR3 length: 13
CDR3 protein: ASSSGTAGRSEAF

V gene: TRBV9
CDR3 length: 16
CDR3 protein: ASSVAFSEGPLFYEQY

V gene: TRBV6-2/TRBV6-3
CDR3 length: 12
CDR3 protein: ASSRTTGRETQY

V gene: TRBV11-3
CDR3 length: 16
CDR3 protein: ASSLEAQGRTYTGELF

V gene: TRBV3-1/TRBV3-2
CDR3 length: 14
CDR3 protein: ASSQEHRQANYEQY

V gene: TRBV7-8
CDR3 length: 10
CDR3 protein: ASSQGTAEAF

V gene: TRBV14
CDR3 length: 9
CDR3 protein: ASSKGVEQY

V gene: TRBV19
CDR3 length: 10
CDR3 protein: ASADSDQPQH